The clone carrying this TCR beta chain has just a few counts. Its antigen is still unknown. The CDR3 carries no conserved terminal phenylalanine or tryptophan, so it likely arises from a read error. Sequencing involved patients with CD8+CD57+ cell expansion previously shown by flow cytometry. Severe acquired aplastic anemia was diagnosed in all patients. There was no therapy given to any patient before the blood sampling took place. The data derive from a study of CD8+CD57+ T cells in acquired aplastic anemia. Overall study findings and caveats: Comparison of patients with controls identified about 27 shared CD8+ CDR3 sequences. Simpson's diversity of CD8+ cells was not significantly different in patients compared with controls.

Using genomic DNA as the template, TCR beta VDJ and CDR3 profiling was carried out. TCRdb used MiXCR to reprocess the reads, holding one entry per CDR3 protein. This table holds about 98,000 distinct CDR3 sequences, less than 75% found once. Trimming removed 0 bases from V and 6 bases from J, with 16 bases in between. This CDR3 spans 15 amino acids. The V gene's germline CDR1 is SGHTS and CDR2 YDEGEE. Sequencing was carried out using sorted CD4+, CD8+, or CD8+CD57+ T cells (not recorded which) from PBMCs. V usage is TRBV5-8 and J usage is TRBJ2-7; D may be TRBD1 (6 bases). This receptor was identified in a human donor with aplastic anemia. The chain's CDR3 is CASSLANRATTEQYL. The CDR3 DNA reads as TGTGCCAGCAGCTTGGCCAACAGGGCAACTACCGAGCAGTACCTC.